The 24 T cell receptor beta chains presented below share a single source sample, sequenced in a study of early T cells in non-severe SARS-CoV-2 infection. TCRdb itself ran the 5' RACE reads through MiXCR, one entry per CDR3 protein. The sample has 30,000 to 40,000 distinct CDR3 sequences, 4% to 5% seen once. Specimen: whole blood. All receptors derive from an adult who was a healthcare worker with PCR-confirmed SARS-CoV-2 infection or an uninfected control (not recorded which).

In this sample, this clonotype turned up a few times. The rearrangement joins TRBV7-9 to TRBJ1-1; perhaps TRBD1 as D (6 bases). Trimming shortened V by 7 bases and J by 0 bases, and 21 bases separated the two germline ends. In germline, CDR1 is SEHNR, CDR2 FQNEAQ (reference sequence). The CDR3 spans 17 residues. The CDR3 protein is CASTLEGGRGMNTEAFF. DNA for the CDR3: TGTGCCAGCACCCTAGAGGGGGGCCGAGGGATGAACACTGAAGCTTTCTTT.

By its share, this clonotype is medium-sized. The chain couples TRBV29-1 to TRBJ2-6; the match to TRBD1 covers 7 bases. V was clipped by 1 base and J by 4 bases; unmatched bases: 7. There are 16 residues in the CDR3. Germline CDR1 and CDR2: SQVTM and ANQGSEA. In DNA, the CDR3 is TGCAGCGTTGAAGTGGGCAGGGGGACCGGGGCCAACGTCCTGACTTTC. Its translation: CSVEVGRGTGANVLTF.

This clonotype has at least ten counts. V gene TRBV18 combines with J gene TRBJ2-5, with 7 bases that match TRBD2. The CDR3 has 15 amino acids. Trimming cost V 1 base and J 1 base; bases outside gene matches: 3. Per germline, CDR1 KGHSH and CDR2 LQKENI. Here the CDR3 DNA reads TGTGCCAGCTCACCACTTTCTAGCGGCCAAGAGACCCAGTACTTC. This gives the protein CASSPLSSGQETQYF.

Concerning this clonotype itself: Since a much larger clone is just one base distant, this may be a read error. This chain connects TRBV12-3 or TRBV12-4 to TRBJ2-7; no reliable D call. V was pared by 6 bases and J by 3 bases, with 12 bases between. The CDR3 sequence is 13 residues long. CDR3 in DNA: TGTGCCAGCAGCCCCGGGCCCAGCTACGAGCAGTACTTC. Encoded protein: CASSPGPSYEQYF.

The sample holds many counts of this clonotype. This rearrangement joins TRBV12-3 or TRBV12-4 to TRBJ1-2; TRBD1 is a possible D gene (5 bases). V dropped 4 bases and J dropped 6 bases, with 15 bases sitting between them. This CDR3 has 14 amino acids. CDR3 sequence: CASSSLDTLHGYTF. The CDR3 DNA sequence: TGTGCCAGCAGTTCCTTGGACACCCTCCATGGCTACACCTTC.

This clonotype was picked up a small number of times. The rearrangement links TRBV30 to TRBJ1-5, with TRBD1 identical over 7 bases. V lost 1 base and J lost 1; bases outside the gene matches: 1. Germline assignment: CDR1 GTSNPN and CDR2 SVGIG (reference sequence). This CDR3 region has 14 residues. CDR3 amino acids: CAWSGQGSNQPQHF. CDR3 DNA: TGTGCCTGGAGTGGACAGGGCAGCAATCAGCCCCAGCATTTT. Using reference TRBV30 and TRBJ1-5 for the parts outside the CDR3, the full variable domain is SQTIHQWPATLVQPVGSPLSLECTVEGTSNPNLYWYRQAAGRGLQLLFYSVGIGQISSEVPQNLSASRPQDRQFILSSKKLLLSDSGFYLCAWSGQGSNQPQHFGDGTRLSIL.

J is TRBJ2-7 and V is TRBV10-2; perhaps TRBD2 as D (8 bases). CDR1 and CDR2 (germline): WSHSY, SAAADI. The CDR3 covers 16 residues. Trimming took off 6 bases at V and 0 bases at J, with 18 bases between the two ends. The CDR3 sequence is CASRKIQGTSSYEQYF. CDR3 sequence (DNA): TGCGCCAGCAGAAAAATACAGGGGACTAGCTCCTACGAGCAGTACTTC.

By frequency in the sample, this clonotype is medium-sized. V usage is TRBV24-1 and J usage is TRBJ2-1; D may be TRBD2 (6 bases). Looked up from germline, CDR1 is KGHDR and CDR2 is SFDVKD. The CDR3 is 19 amino acids. V lost 4 bases and J lost 0, with 21 bases in between. The CDR3 region is CATSDHLRESLSSYNEQFF. CDR3 nucleotides: TGTGCCACCAGTGACCACCTACGGGAGTCCCTTAGCTCCTACAATGAGCAGTTCTTC.

This clonotype was recorded many times. The chain recombines TRBV12-2 with TRBJ2-1. TRBV12-2 represents a pseudogene. The CDR3 runs 19 residues. Here the CDR3 reads CASRTHSELHRGSYNEQFF. The CDR3 coding sequence is TGTGCAAGTCGCACCCATTCAGAATTGCACCGAGGCTCCTACAATGAGCAGTTCTTC.

At least ten counts were recorded for this clonotype. The chain recombines TRBV24-1 with TRBJ2-7; 8 nucleotides agree with TRBD1. With V trimmed by 3 bases and J by 6 bases, 6 bases remained unmatched. The CDR3 extends over 14 amino acids. The germline V gene encodes CDR1 KGHDR and CDR2 SFDVKD. As DNA, the CDR3 is TGTGCCACCAGTGATAGGGCAGGGGGCGCCGAGCAGTACTTC. The encoded protein is CATSDRAGGAEQYF.

In this sample, this clonotype turned up a few times. The J gene is TRBJ2-3, the V gene TRBV7-2; D may be TRBD2 (5 bases). The CDR3 contains 15 residues. CDR1 is SGHTA, CDR2 FQGNSA, per germline. V was clipped by 0 bases and J by 0 bases, with 7 bases between them. The DNA of the CDR3 is TGTGCCAGCAGCTTAGCCCGCGGGAGCACAGATACGCAGTATTTT. It encodes CASSLARGSTDTQYF. Full variable domain (rest looked up from reference TRBV7-2 and TRBJ2-3): GAGVSQSPSNKVTEKGKDVELRCDPISGHTALYWYRQSLGQGLEFLIYFQGNSAPDKSGLPSDRFSAERTGGSVSTLTIQRTQQEDSAVYLCASSLARGSTDTQYFGPGTRLTVL.

This clonotype was counted many times. This sequence joins TRBV7-9 and TRBJ1-2, with D uncertain. Trimming pared 5 bases from V and 8 bases from J, leaving 15 bases between. The V gene's germline CDR1 is SEHNR and CDR2 FQNEAQ (reference sequence). CDR3 length: 13 amino acids. The CDR3 here is CASSPVRVGGYTF. The CDR3, as DNA: TGTGCCAGCAGCCCGGTGAGGGTGGGCGGCTACACCTTC.

The chain combines TRBV7-6 with TRBJ2-7; the match to TRBD1 covers 7 bases. Germline loops: CDR1 SGHVS, CDR2 FNYEAQ. This CDR3 is built from 13 residues. The V segment lost 5 bases and the J segment 2 bases; nucleotides outside the gene matches: 3. CDR3 protein: CASSPDRAYEQYF. The CDR3 bases are TGTGCCAGCAGCCCCGACAGGGCCTACGAGCAGTACTTC.

This clonotype was observed many times. The J gene is TRBJ2-7, the V gene TRBV6-2 or TRBV6-3; TRBD2 agrees at 7 bases. This CDR3 is 14 amino acids long. CDR1 is MNHEY, CDR2 SVGEGT, per germline. The junction had 6 bases not matched to a gene; V was cut back by 2 bases and J by 5 bases. The CDR3 is CASSYLRLADEQYF. CDR3 in DNA: TGTGCCAGCAGTTACCTTCGGCTAGCGGACGAGCAGTACTTC.

The sample holds many counts of this clonotype. The chain carries TRBV21-1 and TRBJ2-7; the D call TRBD2 from the table was never checked on the DNA. TRBV21-1 is flagged as a pseudogene. There are 15 residues in the CDR3. The CDR3 nucleotides read TGTGCCAGCAACCCGCGGGGAGGGTTCTCCTACGAGCAGTACTTC. Translated: CASNPRGGFSYEQYF.

This clonotype was observed at least ten times. V usage is TRBV5-6 and J usage is TRBJ2-7; 8 bases are shared with TRBD1. The length of the CDR3 is 12 residues. Germline CDR1 reads SGHDT; CDR2 reads YYEEEE. Germline trimming cut 5 bases from V and 5 bases from J; bases unmatched to any gene: 3. In nucleotides, the CDR3 is TGTGCCAGCAGTTCGACAGGGGACGAGCAGTACTTC. It encodes CASSSTGDEQYF.

Ten or more counts support this clonotype. V and J are TRBV19 and TRBJ2-5; possibly TRBD1 for D (5 bases). V gave up 2 bases and J gave up 1 base, with 8 bases separating them. Germline V gene lookup returns CDR1 LNHDA and CDR2 SQIVND (reference sequence). The CDR3 has 14 residues. CDR3 DNA: TGTGCCAGTAGTATACAGGGTCCCCAAGAGACCCAGTACTTC. Protein sequence: CASSIQGPQETQYF.

Ten or more counts support this clonotype. This sequence joins TRBV28 and TRBJ1-2, with 8 nucleotides matching TRBD1. V gave up 5 bases and J gave up 7 bases; unmatched junction bases: 9. The length of the CDR3 is 14 residues. Germline CDR1 is MDHEN and CDR2 is SYDVKM. CDR3 residues: CASSPGRQGSGYTF. CDR3 nucleotides: TGTGCCAGCAGTCCCGGGAGACAGGGGAGTGGCTACACCTTC.

This clonotype appeared many times. The chain employs TRBV30 and TRBJ2-7, with 7 bases lining up with TRBD2. CDR1 and CDR2 (germline): GTSNPN, SVGIG (reference sequence). CDR3 length: 15 amino acids. The trim removed 2 bases at V and 0 bases at J, leaving 7 bases unmatched. The CDR3 nucleotides are TGTGCCTGGAGTTTCGCGGGAGACCTCTCCTACGAGCAGTACTTC. It codes for CAWSFAGDLSYEQYF. Looking up the rest from reference TRBV30 and TRBJ2-7 gives the full variable domain: SQTIHQWPATLVQPVGSPLSLECTVEGTSNPNLYWYRQAAGRGLQLLFYSVGIGQISSEVPQNLSASRPQDRQFILSSKKLLLSDSGFYLCAWSFAGDLSYEQYFGPGTRLTVT.

This clonotype was recorded at least ten times. V and J are TRBV24-1 and TRBJ2-7; no clear D. Trimming removed 3 bases at V and 1 base at J, with 3 bases between. This CDR3 comprises 12 residues. Germline lookup yields CDR1 KGHDR and CDR2 SFDVKD. The CDR3 loop reads CATSDVSYEQYF. The CDR3 nucleotides are TGTGCCACCAGTGATGTATCCTACGAGCAGTACTTC.

This clonotype was seen ten or more times. J is TRBJ2-3 and V is TRBV28; 10 bases map to TRBD2. The V gene end was trimmed by 10 bases and the J gene end by 4 bases; junction bases not matched to a gene: 2. Per the germline V gene, CDR1 is MDHEN and CDR2 is SYDVKM. The CDR3 length is 12 residues. The chain's CDR3 is CATSGSPDTQYF. CDR3 coding DNA: TGTGCCACTAGCGGGAGTCCAGATACGCAGTATTTT.

This clonotype appeared many times. The chain uses TRBV20-1 and TRBJ2-5; tentative D call: TRBD2 (5 bases). The CDR3 length is 11 residues. V gave up 2 bases and J gave up 5 bases, with 6 bases separating them. Germline lookup yields CDR1 DFQATT and CDR2 SNEGSKA (reference sequence). CDR3 sequence (DNA): TGCAGTGCTAGATTAGCGGAGACCCAGTACTTC. It translates to CSARLAETQYF.

This clonotype was observed many times. The chain employs TRBV29-1 and TRBJ1-5, with D maybe TRBD1 (5 bases). Trimming shortened V by 6 bases and J by 6 bases, and 18 bases separated the two germline ends. Per the germline V gene, CDR1 is SQVTM and CDR2 is ANQGSEA. This CDR3 has 14 residues. As DNA, the CDR3 is TGCAGCGTGGTCGTTGGGGCAGGGAGTCAGCCCCAGCATTTT. Translated, it gives CSVVVGAGSQPQHF.

This clonotype was observed at least ten times. The J gene is TRBJ2-2, the V gene TRBV5-1; no clear D. The V gene's germline CDR1 is SGHRS and CDR2 YFSETQ. Trimming took off 5 bases at V and 0 bases at J, with 11 bases between the two ends. This CDR3 contains 15 residues. This CDR3 reads CASSISVPNTGELFF. The CDR3 DNA is TGCGCCAGCAGTATAAGCGTGCCGAACACCGGGGAGCTGTTTTTT.